The 17 T cell receptor beta chains presented below share a single source sample, sequenced in a study of CD8+CD57+ T cells in acquired aplastic anemia. The template used for profiling TCR beta VDJ and CDR3 was genomic DNA. TCRdb re-derived calls from the reads in MiXCR, one entry per CDR3 protein. The data hold some 120,000 distinct CDR3 sequences, with approximately 36% observed a single time. By flow cytometry, patients selected for sequencing had shown an expansion of CD8+CD57+ cells. Sequencing used sorted CD4+, CD8+, or CD8+CD57+ T cells (not recorded which) from PBMCs. These receptors came from a human donor with aplastic anemia.

This clonotype came up many times. J is TRBJ1-2 and V is TRBV18; 7 bases agree with TRBD1. Trimming removed 8 bases from V and 3 bases from J; junction bases left unmatched: 6. This CDR3 comprises 13 residues. The germline CDR1 and CDR2 sequences are KGHSH and LQKENI. DNA of the CDR3: TGTGCCAGCAGCCTCCAGGGGGACTATGGCTACACCTTC. It translates to CASSLQGDYGYTF.

This clonotype was seen at least ten times. Here the CDR3 reads CASTPRISYSYEQYF. The CDR3, as DNA: TGCGCCAGCACCCCAAGGATAAGTTACTCCTACGAGCAGTACTTC. J is TRBJ2-7 and V is TRBV10-2; the D is unclear. CDR3 length: 15 residues. Trimming took 7 bases from V and 0 from J, leaving 16 bases between them. Per germline, CDR1 WSHSY and CDR2 SAAADI.

In this sample, this clonotype turned up once. The V gene is TRBV20-1, the J gene TRBJ1-2; 11 bases are shared with TRBD1. Germline V gives CDR1 DFQATT, CDR2 SNEGSKA (reference sequence). The ends lost 5 bases at V and 5 bases at J; junction bases unmatched: 7. The CDR3 totals 14 residues. This CDR3 is CSAEDRGRSYGYTF. The DNA of the CDR3 is TGCAGTGCTGAGGACAGGGGGCGAAGTTATGGCTACACCTTC.

This clonotype was seen many times. This chain links TRBV3-1 with TRBJ1-1; no firm D call. The V end lost 2 bases, the J end lost 0 bases, and 7 bases lay between the germline ends. Germline CDR1 LGHDT, CDR2 YNNKEL (reference sequence). CDR3 length: 14 amino acids. The CDR3 reads CASSQLPVNTEAFF. In nucleotides, the CDR3 is TGTGCCAGCAGCCAACTCCCGGTGAACACTGAAGCTTTCTTT.

The CDR3 DNA reads as TGTGCCAGCAGCTTTGGTACGGACGGGACCTACGAGCAGTACTTC. Protein sequence: CASSFGTDGTYEQYF. This chain connects TRBV7-2 to TRBJ2-7; D perhaps matches TRBD2 (5 bases). The germline V gene has CDR1 SGHTA and CDR2 FQGNSA. Between the trimmed V and J ends, which lost 3 bases and 2 bases, there was a span of 14 bases. This CDR3 is built from 15 residues.

Ten or more counts support this clonotype. The gene calls are TRBV27 and TRBJ1-6; 9 bases align to TRBD1. The CDR3 is 18 residues long. Trimming cost V 2 bases and J 2 bases; bases outside gene matches: 7. Germline V gene sequence: CDR1 MNHEY, CDR2 SMNVEV (reference sequence). The CDR3 nucleotides are TGTGCCAGCAGTTTAGGAGGACAGGGGAGCGCCTATAATTCACCCCTCCACTTT. Encoded protein: CASSLGGQGSAYNSPLHF.

This rearrangement joins TRBV6-5 to TRBJ2-2; 10 bases agree with TRBD1. CDR1 is MNHEY and CDR2 is SVGAGI in the germline V gene. The CDR3 extends over 15 amino acids. The trim removed 4 bases at V and 4 bases at J, leaving 3 bases unmatched. CDR3: CASSWDRGRTGELFF. CDR3 DNA: TGTGCCAGCAGTTGGGACAGGGGTCGCACCGGGGAGCTGTTTTTT.

This clonotype has a count of ten or more. J is TRBJ1-5 and V is TRBV2; 7 positions match TRBD1. Germline lookup yields CDR1 SNHLY and CDR2 FYNNEI. After removal of 8 bases from V and 5 bases from J, the junction contained 6 bases not matched to a gene. The CDR3 totals 13 residues. The CDR3 protein is CASSDRVDQPQHF. The CDR3, as DNA: TGTGCCAGCTCTGACAGGGTGGATCAGCCCCAGCATTTT.

V usage is TRBV20-1 and J usage is TRBJ2-7; TRBD2 might be the D (6 bases). The germline CDR1 and CDR2 sequences are DFQATT and SNEGSKA (reference sequence). The length of the CDR3 is 15 residues. V was clipped by 2 bases and J by 6 bases, with 20 bases between them. CDR3 in DNA: TGCAGTGCTAGACAGAGGGAGGCTATAGTGTCCGAGCAGTACTTC. Translating it yields CSARQREAIVSEQYF.

This rearrangement joins TRBV18 to TRBJ1-1; no definite D call. The germline V gene has CDR1 KGHSH and CDR2 LQKENI. The CDR3 contains 12 residues. Deletions cut 4 bases from V and 2 bases from J, with 5 bases between. The DNA of the CDR3 is TGTGCCAGCTCACATGGAAACACTGAAGCTTTCTTT. The encoded protein is CASSHGNTEAFF.

This clonotype was recorded many times. This chain connects TRBV10-2 to TRBJ1-6; TRBD1 aligns across 9 bases. Looked up from germline, CDR1 is WSHSY and CDR2 is SAAADI. After removal of 2 bases from V and 16 bases from J, the junction contained 9 bases not matched to a gene. The CDR3 extends over 14 amino acids. Here the CDR3 reads CASSEAPGQGPLHF. In DNA, the CDR3 is TGCGCCAGCAGTGAGGCCCCGGGACAGGGACCTCTCCACTTT.

This chain uses TRBV15 with TRBJ2-3, with no clear D. Germline lookup yields CDR1 LNHNV and CDR2 YYDKDF (reference sequence). This CDR3 has 13 amino acids. The germline V and J ends were trimmed by 3 bases and 4 bases, with 8 bases remaining between them. The CDR3 here is CATSRDQADTQYF. Here the CDR3 DNA reads TGTGCCACCAGCAGGGACCAGGCAGATACGCAGTATTTT.

The chain recombines TRBV29-1 with TRBJ1-2; unclear D gene. CDR1 SQVTM and CDR2 ANQGSEA come from the germline V gene. CDR3 length equals 13 residues. Between the trimmed V and J ends, which lost 3 bases and 5 bases, there was a span of 13 bases. The CDR3 here is CSVEDRQGYGYTF. The CDR3 bases are TGCAGCGTTGAGGACCGCCAAGGTTATGGCTACACCTTC.

The table lists this clonotype with many counts. This chain links TRBV7-9 with TRBJ1-2; D call uncertain. CDR3 length equals 13 residues. Per the germline V gene, CDR1 is SEHNR and CDR2 is FQNEAQ (reference sequence). V gave up 1 base and J gave up 2 bases, with 5 bases separating them. CDR3 loop: CASSLGRNYGYTF. The CDR3 nucleotides are TGTGCCAGCAGCTTAGGGCGCAACTATGGCTACACCTTC.

CDR3 amino acids: CASIRTGGFYEQYF. As DNA, the CDR3 is TGTGCCAGCATCCGGACAGGGGGATTCTACGAGCAGTACTTC. The chain recombines TRBV28 with TRBJ2-7, with 10 bases aligning to TRBD1. Germline loops: CDR1 MDHEN, CDR2 SYDVKM. The CDR3 covers 14 residues. V was clipped by 7 bases and J by 3 bases; unmatched bases: 6.

In this sample, this clonotype turned up a few times. A much larger clone lies a single base off, so this may be a read error. This chain connects TRBV5-6 to TRBJ1-2; maybe TRBD1 (5 bases). V lost 7 bases and J 2 bases, leaving 18 bases between the germline ends. The V gene's germline CDR1 is SGHDT and CDR2 YYEEEE. This CDR3 comprises 15 residues. This CDR3 reads CASGGMGTGNYGYTF. The CDR3 DNA reads as TGTGCCAGCGGCGGCATGGGGACGGGGAACTATGGCTACACCTTC.

This clonotype was seen only once. A much larger clone lies a single base off, so this may be a read error. This chain uses TRBV6-4 with TRBJ2-5, with 8 bases matching TRBD2. Germline CDR1 and CDR2: MRHNA and SNTAGT. The CDR3 covers 16 residues. The CDR3 spells CVSSEVRLASQETQYF. DNA of the CDR3: TGTGTCAGCAGTGAAGTCCGACTAGCGAGCCAAGAGACCCAGTACTTC.